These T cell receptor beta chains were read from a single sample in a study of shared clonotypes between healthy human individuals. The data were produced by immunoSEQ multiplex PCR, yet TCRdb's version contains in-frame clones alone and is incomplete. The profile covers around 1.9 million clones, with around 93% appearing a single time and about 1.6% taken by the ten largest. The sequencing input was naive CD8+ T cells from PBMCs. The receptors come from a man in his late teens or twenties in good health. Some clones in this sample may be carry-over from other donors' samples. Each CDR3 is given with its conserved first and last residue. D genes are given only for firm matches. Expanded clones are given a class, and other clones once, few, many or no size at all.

TGTGCCAGTTCGGCGGGGGAAAAACTGTTTTTT	CASSAGEKLFF	TRBV19	TRBJ1-4	NA	NA
TGCGCCAGCAGCTCCGTCGGGGGGGACACTGAAGCTTTCTTT	CASSSVGGDTEAFF	TRBV4-1	TRBJ1-1	NA	NA
TGCGCCAGCAGCTTGGGGCCTCTTGGCGAGCAGTACTTC	CASSLGPLGEQYF	TRBV5-1	TRBJ2-7	NA	NA
TGTGCCAGCAGTCACCGCTCCACAGATACGCAGTATTTT	CASSHRSTDTQYF	TRBV28	TRBJ2-3	NA	NA
TGTGCCAGCAGTTTCCCAGAGGACAGGGGGCCTTCGGAGACCCAGTACTTC	CASSFPEDRGPSETQYF	TRBV28	TRBJ2-5	NA	TRBD1
TGTGCCAGCAGTTACCTGGGGGGGGCAGAGACCCAGTACTTC	CASSYLGGAETQYF	TRBV6-6	TRBJ2-5	NA	NA
TGTGCCAGCAGTAACCGGGAGACCCAGTACTTC	CASSNRETQYF	TRBV28	TRBJ2-5	NA	NA
TGCGCCAGCAGCTACCGGGACAGGTCAGTGAATGAGCAGTTCTTC	CASSYRDRSVNEQFF	TRBV5-1	TRBJ2-1	NA	TRBD1
TGTGCCACCAGCAGAGATGCCATGAACACTGAAGCTTTCTTT	CATSRDAMNTEAFF	TRBV15	TRBJ1-1	NA	NA
TGTGCCAGCAGTTTATCCTGGAGGGAGGATGGCTACACCTTC	CASSLSWREDGYTF	TRBV27	TRBJ1-2	NA	NA
TGTGCCAGCAGCTTACCCCGGGGGCGGCTGGCTGGGGCCAACGTCCTGACTTTC	CASSLPRGRLAGANVLTF	TRBV11-3	TRBJ2-6	NA	NA
TGCGCCAGCAGCTTGGGTCTAGCGGAGAACAATGAGCAGTTCTTC	CASSLGLAENNEQFF	TRBV5-1	TRBJ2-1	NA	TRBD2
TGTGCCAGTAGTACAGGGGGCGGGTGGGGCAATCAGCCCCAGCATTTT	CASSTGGGWGNQPQHF	TRBV19	TRBJ1-5	NA	TRBD1
TGTGCCAGCTCACCAGTCCGACATAAGTCCTCCTACGAGCAGTACTTC	CASSPVRHKSSYEQYF	TRBV18	TRBJ2-7	NA	NA
TGTGCCAGCAGCTTAGCGGCAGCCGAGCAGTACTTC	CASSLAAAEQYF	TRBV7-9	TRBJ2-7	NA	NA
TGTGCCAGCAGCTCTAGTGGACTCATGGTGAGCACAGATACGCAGTATTTT	CASSSSGLMVSTDTQYF	TRBV9	TRBJ2-3	once	NA
TGTGCCAGCAGTTTGGGGACCTACAATGAGCAGTTCTTC	CASSLGTYNEQFF	TRBV27	TRBJ2-1	NA	NA
TGTGCCATCAGTGGGACCCTCGGGGAGACCCAGTACTTC	CAISGTLGETQYF	TRBV10-3	TRBJ2-5	once	NA
TGTGCCAGCAGCGTAGCCGCCCATACAGGGGGCGAAGGAAACACCATATATTTT	CASSVAAHTGGEGNTIYF	TRBV9	TRBJ1-3	NA	TRBD1
TGTGCCTGGAGTGTATCAGGGGCGGAAGAGCAGTACTTC	CAWSVSGAEEQYF	TRBV30	TRBJ2-7	NA	NA
TGTGCCAGCAGCTTAGTAACTACTAGCACCGGGGAGCTGTTTTTT	CASSLVTTSTGELFF	TRBV7-6	TRBJ2-2	once	NA
TGTGCCAGCAGCCAAACTCCCCCCCGGCAGGAGTCAGGGTACGAGCAGTACTTC	CASSQTPPRQESGYEQYF	TRBV5-6	TRBJ2-7	NA	NA
TGTGCCAGCGACCCCACTTCAAGGGGGAGGGTTAACACCGGGGAGCTGTTTTTT	CASDPTSRGRVNTGELFF	TRBV7-7	TRBJ2-2	NA	NA
TGTGCCAGCAGTCAGACTCCGGGACTAGCGGAACCTACCTCCTACGAGCAGTACTTC	CASSQTPGLAEPTSYEQYF	TRBV27	TRBJ2-7	NA	TRBD2
TGTGCCAGCAGCCCCTTCTCGGGAGGTGGCACCGGGGAGCTGTTTTTT	CASSPFSGGGTGELFF	TRBV13	TRBJ2-2	NA	TRBD2